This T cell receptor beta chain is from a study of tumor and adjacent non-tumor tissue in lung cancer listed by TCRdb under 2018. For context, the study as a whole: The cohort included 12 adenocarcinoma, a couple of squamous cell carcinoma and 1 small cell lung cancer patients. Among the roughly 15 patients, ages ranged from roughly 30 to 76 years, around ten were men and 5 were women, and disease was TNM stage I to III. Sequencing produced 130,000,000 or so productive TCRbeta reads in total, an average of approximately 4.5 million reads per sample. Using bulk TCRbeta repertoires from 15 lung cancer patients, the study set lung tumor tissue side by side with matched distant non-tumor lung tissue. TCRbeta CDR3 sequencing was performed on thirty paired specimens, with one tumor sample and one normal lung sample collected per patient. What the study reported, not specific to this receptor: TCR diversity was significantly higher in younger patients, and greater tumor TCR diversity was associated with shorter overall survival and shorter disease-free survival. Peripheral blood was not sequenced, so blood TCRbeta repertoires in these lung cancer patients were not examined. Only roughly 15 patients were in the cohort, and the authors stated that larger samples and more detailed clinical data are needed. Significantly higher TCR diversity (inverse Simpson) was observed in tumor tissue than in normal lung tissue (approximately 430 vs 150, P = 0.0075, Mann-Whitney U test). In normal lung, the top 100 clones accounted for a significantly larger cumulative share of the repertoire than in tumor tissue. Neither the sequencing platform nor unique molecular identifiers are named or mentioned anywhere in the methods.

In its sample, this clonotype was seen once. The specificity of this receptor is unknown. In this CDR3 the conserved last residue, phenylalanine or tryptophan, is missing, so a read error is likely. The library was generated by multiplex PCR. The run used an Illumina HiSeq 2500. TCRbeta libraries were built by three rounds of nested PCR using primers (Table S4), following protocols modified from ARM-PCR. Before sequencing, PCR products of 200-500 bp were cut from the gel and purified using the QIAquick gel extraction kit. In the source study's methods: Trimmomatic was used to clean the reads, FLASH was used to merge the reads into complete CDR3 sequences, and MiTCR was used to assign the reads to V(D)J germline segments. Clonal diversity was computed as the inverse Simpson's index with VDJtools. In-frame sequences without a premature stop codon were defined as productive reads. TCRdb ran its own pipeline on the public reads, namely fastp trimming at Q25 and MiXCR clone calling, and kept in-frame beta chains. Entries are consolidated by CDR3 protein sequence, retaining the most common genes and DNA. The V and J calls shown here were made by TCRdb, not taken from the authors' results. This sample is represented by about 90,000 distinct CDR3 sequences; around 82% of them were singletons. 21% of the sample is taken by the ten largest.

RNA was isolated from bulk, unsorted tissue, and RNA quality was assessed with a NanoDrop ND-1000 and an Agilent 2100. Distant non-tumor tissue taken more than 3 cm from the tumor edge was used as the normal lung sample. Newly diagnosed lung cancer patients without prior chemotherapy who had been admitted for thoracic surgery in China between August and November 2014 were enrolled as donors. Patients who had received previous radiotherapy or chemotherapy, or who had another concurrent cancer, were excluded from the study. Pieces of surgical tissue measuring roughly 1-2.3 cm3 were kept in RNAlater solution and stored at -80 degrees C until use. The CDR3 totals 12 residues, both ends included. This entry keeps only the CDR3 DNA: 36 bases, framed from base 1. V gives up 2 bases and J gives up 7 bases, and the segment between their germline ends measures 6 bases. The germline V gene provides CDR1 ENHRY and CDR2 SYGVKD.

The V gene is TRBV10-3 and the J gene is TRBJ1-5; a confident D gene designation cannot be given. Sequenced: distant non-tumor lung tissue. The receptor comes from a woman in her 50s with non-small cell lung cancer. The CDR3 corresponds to CAISEMNQPQHY. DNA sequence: TGTGCCATCAGTGAGATGAACCAGCCCCAGCATTAT.